This TCR beta chain was recovered during a study of blood T cell repertoires in COVID-19. The wider study: Samples representing acute and convalescent COVID-19 were sourced from the United States, Italy and Spain. PBMCs, B-cell-depleted T cells, or T cells were the source of the cDNA or gDNA that made up the material.

In the original workflow: Reference gene primer amplification gave nucleated cell count estimates. Sequenced by immunoSEQ multiplex PCR; TCRdb stores in-frame clones only, minus some. From that table come the V and J calls and clone size; the DNA was used to work out D and trimming. The sample has around 260,000 clones, approximately 88% seen once. V dropped 8 bases and J dropped 5; count of bases not matched to a gene: 12. This CDR3 spans 15 amino acids. CDR1 is MDHEN, CDR2 SYDVKM, per germline. This TCR was sampled from a human donor in a cohort sampled during active COVID-19. The specimen sequenced was peripheral blood. The chain employs TRBV28 and TRBJ2-7; 10 bases are shared with TRBD1. In DNA form, the CDR3 reads TGTGCCAGCGGACACCGGGACAGGGGTAGCAACGAGCAGTACTTC. Its translation is CASGHRDRGSNEQYF.